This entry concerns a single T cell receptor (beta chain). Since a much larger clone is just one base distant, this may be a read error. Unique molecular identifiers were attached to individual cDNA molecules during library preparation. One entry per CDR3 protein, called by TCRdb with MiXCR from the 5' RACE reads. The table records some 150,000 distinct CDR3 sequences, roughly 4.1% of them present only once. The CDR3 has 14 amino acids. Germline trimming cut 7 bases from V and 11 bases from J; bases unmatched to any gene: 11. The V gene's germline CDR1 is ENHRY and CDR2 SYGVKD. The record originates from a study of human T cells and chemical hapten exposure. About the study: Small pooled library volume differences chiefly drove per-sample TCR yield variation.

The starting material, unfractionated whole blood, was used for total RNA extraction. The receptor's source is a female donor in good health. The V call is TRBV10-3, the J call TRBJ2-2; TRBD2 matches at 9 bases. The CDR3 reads CAITETGGGAELFF. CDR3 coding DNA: TGTGCCATCACCGAAACTGGCGGGGGGGCCGAGCTGTTTTTT.